This TCR beta chain was found in a study of a mutant IDH1 vaccine in newly diagnosed glioma. For the study at large: Patients got radiotherapy, temozolomide, or both beforehand, and most got both.

V lost 3 bases and J 1 base, leaving 9 bases between the germline ends. The CDR3 consists of 14 residues. Germline V gives CDR1 MDHEN, CDR2 SYDVKM. Clones were read by immunoSEQ multiplex PCR, and TCRdb kept only the in-frame ones, dropping some. This sample has some 30,000 clones, with around nine tenths found just once. Study-wide findings and caveats: Seemingly, pseudoprogression had no relation to changes in the top peripheral T cell clonotypes.

This clone has just a few counts. Its antigen is undetermined. Time point reported: week 23, last vaccination. The investigators gave 300 ug of mutant IDH1 20-mer peptide in each vaccine dose, together with topical imiquimod. The donors' diagnosis was new WHO grade 3 or 4 astrocytoma that was IDH1-mutant and ATRX-lost. This TCR was recovered from a man aged 35 to 55 with glioma. This chain uses TRBV28 with TRBJ1-1; D is possibly TRBD1 (5 bases). This specimen was PBMCs, taken from a glioma patient whose treatment included an IDH1 peptide vaccine. CDR3 sequence (DNA): TGTGCCAGCAGTTTGACGCAGGGGAACACTGAAGCTTTCTTT. Protein product: CASSLTQGNTEAFF. The full variable domain, its missing parts supplied by reference TRBV28 and TRBJ1-1, is DVKVTQSSRYLVKRTGEKVFLECVQDMDHENMFWYRQDPGLGLRLIYFSYDVKMKEKGDIPEGYSVSREKKERFSLILESASTNQTSMYLCASSLTQGNTEAFFGQGTRLTVV.